The T cell receptor (beta chain) under discussion was sequenced for a study of OX40 agonist ivuxolimab in advanced cancers. Looking at the study overall: Of the patients, three showed partial responses, one with hepatocellular carcinoma and two with cutaneous melanoma.

Findings and limits, study-wide: Expanded clones were, on average, more numerous among CD8+ T cells than CD4+.

As concerns this clone: The antigen is undetermined.

Trimming took 4 bases from V and 8 from J, leaving 11 bases between them. Germline loops: CDR1 MNHNS, CDR2 SASEGT. The CDR3 totals 13 residues. Measured with immunoSEQ multiplex PCR; TCRdb has only the in-frame clones, and not every one. The table lists 45,000 to 65,000 clones, around 87% of them singletons. This receptor was obtained from an adult with an advanced solid tumor such as melanoma, head and neck, liver or kidney cancer. This specimen was CD4+ or CD8+ T cells sorted from blood, taken in a trial of the OX40 agonist ivuxolimab. The chain has TRBV6-1 and TRBJ1-4, with a possible D match to TRBD1 (5 bases). Here the CDR3 DNA reads TGTGCCAGCAGTGTCACAGGCGGAGAAAAACTGTTTTTT. As protein: CASSVTGGEKLFF.